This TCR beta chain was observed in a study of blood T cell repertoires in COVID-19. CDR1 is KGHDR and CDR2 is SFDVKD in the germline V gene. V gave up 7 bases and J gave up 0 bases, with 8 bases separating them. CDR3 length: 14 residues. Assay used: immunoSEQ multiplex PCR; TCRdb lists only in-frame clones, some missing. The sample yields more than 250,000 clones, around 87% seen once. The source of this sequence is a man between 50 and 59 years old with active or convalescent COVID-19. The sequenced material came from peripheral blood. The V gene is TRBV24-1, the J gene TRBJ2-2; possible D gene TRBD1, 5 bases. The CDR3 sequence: CATRQAANTGELFF. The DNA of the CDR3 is TGTGCCACCAGACAGGCCGCGAACACCGGGGAGCTGTTTTTT.